The 2 T cell receptor beta chains given below trace back to one sample, sequenced in a study of T cell responses to AZD1222 COVID-19 vaccine. The protocol was immunoSEQ multiplex PCR, while the TCRdb copy is restricted to in-frame clones and leaves out a portion. The data contain more than 95,000 clones, roughly nine tenths of them singletons. The sequenced sample was peripheral blood, obtained 28 days after the second AZD1222 dose. Every receptor here comes from an adult who received the AZD1222 COVID-19 vaccine.

To note about this clone: Other DNA sequences in the sample encode the same CDR3. The V and J genes are TRBV9 and TRBJ1-5, with D tentatively TRBD1 (5 bases). Germline V gives CDR1 SGDLS, CDR2 YYNGEE. The CDR3 spans 14 residues. Trimming removed 2 bases at V and 2 bases at J, with 8 bases between. This chain's CDR3 is CASSVGGGNQPQHF. The CDR3 DNA reads TGTGCCAGCAGCGTTGGGGGGGGCAATCAGCCCCAGCATTTT.

This chain uses TRBV28 with TRBJ1-1; tentatively, D is TRBD1 (5 bases). This CDR3 is 12 amino acids long. Germline-derived CDR1 and CDR2 are MDHEN and SYDVKM. Trimming removed 3 bases from V and 11 bases from J, with 13 bases in between. CDR3: CASSFLVGVAFF. The DNA for the CDR3 is TGTGCCAGCAGTTTTCTAGTGGGGGTGGCTTTCTTT.